This T cell receptor (beta chain) was found in a study of identical twins. This clonotype has just a few counts. TCRdb analysed the 5' RACE reads with MiXCR anew, one entry per CDR3 protein. Altogether 250,000 or so distinct CDR3 sequences are present, approximately 6.8% being singletons, with the ten largest covering around 5%. The CDR3 sequence is 14 residues long. Unmatched junction bases numbered 2, after V lost 6 bases and J lost 0 bases. Germline V gives CDR1 MNHEY, CDR2 SVGEGT. These sequences were also reported in another study, on yellow fever vaccine responses in identical twins.

The sequence came from a woman aged 18-29 years in good health. Sequencing was carried out using CD8+ T cells sorted from blood. The chain employs TRBV6-2 or TRBV6-3 and TRBJ2-3; 8 bases agree with TRBD1. In DNA, the CDR3 is TGTGCCAGCAGGGACAGGGACAGCACAGATACGCAGTATTTT. This encodes CASRDRDSTDTQYF.